One sample yielded the 8 T cell receptor beta chains listed below, sequenced in a study of graft-versus-host responses after intestinal transplantation. The data were produced by immunoSEQ multiplex PCR, yet TCRdb's version contains in-frame clones alone and is incomplete. Counted here are some 15,000 clones, around 33% occurring once; the ten biggest clones make up over 3.5%. This sample comprised alloreactive CD4+ T cells from a mixed lymphocyte reaction culture, obtained before intestinal transplant. Subset meaning: CFSE-low proliferating T cells sorted from approximately six-day pre-transplant mixed lymphocyte reaction (GvH or HvG direction). All receptors derive from a human patient who received an intestinal transplant.

This rearrangement joins TRBV6-5 to TRBJ2-7, with TRBD1 matching over 7 bases. CDR1 MNHEY and CDR2 SVGAGI come from the germline V gene. The length of the CDR3 is 16 residues. With 4 bases clipped from V and 0 bases from J, the junction kept 9 bases outside the gene matches. The CDR3: CASSFRRGQYSYEQYF. CDR3 DNA sequence: TGTGCCAGCAGTTTTAGAAGGGGACAGTACTCCTACGAGCAGTACTTC.

This clone was seen a handful of times. V is TRBV2 and J is TRBJ2-1, with D perhaps matching TRBD1 (5 bases). CDR3 length equals 13 residues. Trimming removed 10 bases from V and 2 bases from J, with 12 bases in between. Germline CDR1 SNHLY, CDR2 FYNNEI. CDR3 DNA sequence: TGTGCCACGGGTAGGGGCACCTACAATGAGCAGTTCTTC. It specifies CATGRGTYNEQFF.

The genes are TRBV2 and TRBJ2-5; 8 positions agree with TRBD1. The V segment lost 7 bases and the J segment 5 bases; nucleotides outside the gene matches: 6. CDR3 length: 13 residues. CDR1 is SNHLY, CDR2 FYNNEI, per germline. In nucleotides, the CDR3 is TGTGCCAGCACGACAGGGGCCGGGGAGACCCAGTACTTC. Amino acids: CASTTGAGETQYF.

This chain links TRBV5-5 with TRBJ2-7; D is ambiguous. Germline CDR1 and CDR2: SGHKS and YYEKEE (reference sequence). CDR3 length: 15 residues. V lost 4 bases and J 3 bases, leaving 17 bases between the germline ends. The CDR3 reads CASSGSVDPHYEQYF. The CDR3 DNA sequence: TGTGCCAGCAGCGGGTCAGTCGATCCCCACTACGAGCAGTACTTC.

The chain links TRBV6-1 to TRBJ2-7; D possibly uses TRBD1 or TRBD2 (5 bases each). The CDR3 loop spans 12 amino acids. The germline CDR1 and CDR2 sequences are MNHNS and SASEGT. The V end was cut by 6 bases, the J end by 6 bases, with 12 bases between. The CDR3 region is CASSEGFGEQYF. The CDR3 bases are TGTGCCAGCAGCGAGGGGTTCGGCGAGCAGTACTTC.

The chain is built from TRBV7-3 and TRBJ1-1; D unresolved. This CDR3 is 14 amino acids long. The germline V gene has CDR1 SGHTA and CDR2 FQGTGA. With 3 bases removed from V and 0 bases from J, the gap between germline ends came to 8 bases. The CDR3: CASSLEHLNTEAFF. The CDR3 bases are TGTGCCAGCAGCTTGGAGCACTTGAACACTGAAGCTTTCTTT.

This clone was seen a few times. The J gene is TRBJ2-1, the V gene TRBV6-1; perhaps TRBD1 as D (5 bases). The CDR3 covers 15 residues. Germline V gene lookup returns CDR1 MNHNS and CDR2 SASEGT. Deletions cut 4 bases from V and 1 base from J, with 11 bases between. The CDR3 bases are TGTGCCAGCAGTGGTACAGGCAATTCCTACAATGAGCAGTTCTTC. It specifies CASSGTGNSYNEQFF.

This clone has more than one count but fewer than ten. The chain carries TRBV4-1 and TRBJ1-2, with 8 nucleotides matching TRBD1. The trim removed 0 bases at V and 5 bases at J, leaving 2 bases unmatched. The CDR3 covers 14 residues. Germline CDR1 is MGHRA and CDR2 is YSYEKL. The CDR3 reads CASSQDYRGYGYTF. The CDR3 region has the DNA TGCGCCAGCAGCCAAGATTACAGGGGGTATGGCTACACCTTC.